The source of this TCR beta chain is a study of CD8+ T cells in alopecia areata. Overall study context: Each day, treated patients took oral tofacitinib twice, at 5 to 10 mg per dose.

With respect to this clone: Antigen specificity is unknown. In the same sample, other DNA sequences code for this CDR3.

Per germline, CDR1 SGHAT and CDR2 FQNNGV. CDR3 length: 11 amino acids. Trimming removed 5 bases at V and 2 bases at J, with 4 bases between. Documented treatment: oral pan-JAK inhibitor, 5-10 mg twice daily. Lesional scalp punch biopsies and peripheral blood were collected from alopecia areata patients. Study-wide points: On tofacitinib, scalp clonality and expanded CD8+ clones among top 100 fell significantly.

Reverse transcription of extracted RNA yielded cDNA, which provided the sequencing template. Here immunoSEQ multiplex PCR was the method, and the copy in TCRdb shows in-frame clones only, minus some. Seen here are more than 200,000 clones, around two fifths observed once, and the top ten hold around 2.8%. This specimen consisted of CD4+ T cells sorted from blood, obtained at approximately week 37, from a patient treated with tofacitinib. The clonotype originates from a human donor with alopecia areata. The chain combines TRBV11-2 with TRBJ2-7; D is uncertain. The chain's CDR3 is CASSPAYEQYF. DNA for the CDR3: TGTGCCAGCAGCCCTGCCTACGAGCAGTACTTC.